These T cell receptor beta chains were read from a single sample in a study of T cell responses to AZD1222 COVID-19 vaccine. Using immunoSEQ multiplex PCR, the repertoire was profiled, and TCRdb retains in-frame clones only, with some absent. The sample holds roughly 160,000 clones, approximately 90% seen once. This sample comprised peripheral blood, obtained 28 days after the second AZD1222 dose. The origin of the receptors is an adult who received the AZD1222 COVID-19 vaccine. Each CDR3 is given with its conserved first and last residue. D genes are given only for firm matches. For some rows the clone size is stated as once, few or many, or as a class when expanded; others skip it.

d_call	j_call	v_call	clone_size	cdr3_nt	cdr3_aa
TRBD1	TRBJ1-1	TRBV7-9	few	TGTGCCAGCAACTCAGGGACAGTTCTGAACACTGAAGCTTTCTTT	CASNSGTVLNTEAFF
TRBD1	TRBJ1-2	TRBV3-1/TRBV3-2	-	TGTGCCAGCAGGCCTACAGGGGGCCTATATGGCTACACCTTC	CASRPTGGLYGYTF
TRBD1	TRBJ1-5	TRBV4-1	-	TGCGCCAGCAGCCAAGATCTGGGGACAGGTTGGCAGCCCCAGCATTTT	CASSQDLGTGWQPQHF
-	TRBJ2-1	TRBV5-1	-	TGCGCCAGCAGCTCTTGGTCTGGAGTGGACAATGAGCAGTTCTTC	CASSSWSGVDNEQFF
TRBD1	TRBJ1-1	TRBV15	-	TGTGCCACCAGCAGATTAACAGGGGACACTGAAGCTTTCTTT	CATSRLTGDTEAFF
TRBD2	TRBJ2-6	TRBV19	-	TGTGCCAGTAGGGGGCGGGGGTCTGGGGCCAACGTCCTGACTTTC	CASRGRGSGANVLTF
-	TRBJ1-2	TRBV12-3/TRBV12-4	once	TGTGCCAGCAGTTTAGGCTATGGCTACACCTTC	CASSLGYGYTF
-	TRBJ2-1	TRBV12-3/TRBV12-4	-	TGTGCCAGCAGCCGACCCTACAATGAGCAGTTCTTC	CASSRPYNEQFF
TRBD1	TRBJ1-2	TRBV15	-	TGTGCCACCAGACAATCCCGGGACAGGGCCCTAGGTCGGGGCTACACCTTC	CATRQSRDRALGRGYTF
-	TRBJ2-7	TRBV14	-	TGTGCCAGCAGCCAAGATGGAGGTACTCCGAATACCTACGAGCAGTACTTC	CASSQDGGTPNTYEQYF
-	TRBJ2-1	TRBV29-1	-	TGCAGCGTTGGAGTAAGGAGTAACTACAATGAGCAGTTCTTC	CSVGVRSNYNEQFF
-	TRBJ1-2	TRBV9	-	TGTGCCAGCAGCCCGGACAGAAACTATGGCTACACCTTC	CASSPDRNYGYTF
-	TRBJ1-2	TRBV6-1	once	TGTGCCAGCAGTGACCTAACCCGAGAGGGCTACACCTTC	CASSDLTREGYTF
-	TRBJ1-1	TRBV25-1	-	TGTGCCAGCAGTGAAAGTAACAGTGAAGCTTTCTTT	CASSESNSEAFF
-	TRBJ1-1	TRBV6-2/TRBV6-3	-	TGTGCCAGCAACCCCGCGAGGAGGGGCACTGAAGCTTTCTTT	CASNPARRGTEAFF
TRBD2	TRBJ2-3	TRBV6-4	-	TGTGCCAGCAGCGAGGCTTCTAGCGGGGGCCCTAGCACAGATACGCAGTATTTT	CASSEASSGGPSTDTQYF
-	TRBJ1-4	TRBV3-1/TRBV3-2	once	TGTGCCAGCAGCCACGCTGGACGGAATGAAAAACTGTTTTTT	CASSHAGRNEKLFF
TRBD2	TRBJ2-7	TRBV27	-	TGTGCCAGCAGTAAACTAGCGGGGGGGTTCCCCCACGAGCAGTACTTC	CASSKLAGGFPHEQYF
-	TRBJ2-7	TRBV5-6	once	TGTGCCAGCAGCCACTCCTACGAGCAGTACTTC	CASSHSYEQYF
-	TRBJ1-1	TRBV11-2	-	TGTGCCAGCAGCTTTCAGGGAGTAGCGAAGGAAGCTTTCTTT	CASSFQGVAKEAFF
-	TRBJ1-1	TRBV3-1/TRBV3-2	few	TGTGCCAGCAGTCCCGGGACGGTGAACACTGAAGCTTTCTTT	CASSPGTVNTEAFF
TRBD2	TRBJ2-3	TRBV5-1	-	TGCGCCAGCACCGATCCCGGTCGGGGGGGGGCCGACACGCAGTATTTT	CASTDPGRGGADTQYF
-	TRBJ2-1	TRBV24-1	-	TGTGCCACCAGTGAGGGTTACAATGAGCAGTTCTTC	CATSEGYNEQFF
TRBD1	TRBJ1-5	TRBV18	-	TGTGCCAGCTCACCTGGGAACAGGGGTCACATAATCAATCAGCCCCAGCATTTT	CASSPGNRGHIINQPQHF
TRBD1	TRBJ2-7	TRBV9	-	TGTGCCAGCAGCCCCGGACAGGCGCGCTACGAGCAGTACTTC	CASSPGQARYEQYF
TRBD2	TRBJ2-5	TRBV4-1	-	TGCGCCAGCAGCCATGCGGGGGAGGGAGAGACCCAGTACTTC	CASSHAGEGETQYF
-	TRBJ2-1	TRBV4-1	-	TGCGCCAGCAGCCAATGGGGGAGCTCCTACAATGAGCAGTTCTTC	CASSQWGSSYNEQFF